What follows describes a single TCR beta chain. What it recognizes is unknown. Clones were read by immunoSEQ multiplex PCR, and TCRdb kept only the in-frame ones, dropping some. The sample has roughly 380,000 clones, 92% seen once. This record belongs to a study of Ad26.COV2.S vaccination and SARS-CoV-2 variants. Broader study findings: Substantial post-vaccination breadth of spike-specific CD8+ and CD4+ T cell responses was reported. In TCR breadth and depth analyses, total T cell responses may have been underestimated. Participants in the vaccine arm had higher spike-specific TCR breadth; placebo recipients had lower. Non-spike TCR breadth did not differ much between vaccine and placebo recipients.

The TCR comes from a human donor who had recovered from COVID-19. The input for sequencing was peripheral blood, taken after recovery from COVID-19.

The chain's CDR3 is CSVLEDTGYGYTF. CDR3 sequence (DNA): TGCAGCGTTCTCGAAGACACAGGGTATGGCTACACCTTC. The V call is TRBV29-1, the J call TRBJ1-2, with D perhaps matching TRBD1 (6 bases). The CDR3 has 13 amino acids. V was pared by 5 bases and J by 5 bases, with 15 bases between. Germline CDR1 is SQVTM and CDR2 is ANQGSEA.